The 11 T cell receptor beta chains below come from one sample, sequenced in a study of cytomegalovirus exposure and HLA in healthy donors. Researchers ran the PCR with 60 Vbeta and 13 Jbeta primers. The data were produced by immunoSEQ multiplex PCR, yet TCRdb's version contains in-frame clones alone and is incomplete. The table has under 200,000 clones, about three quarters seen once. The sequenced sample consisted of PBMCs. These receptors were obtained from a female donor in good health and CMV-seronegative.

V gene TRBV27 combines with J gene TRBJ2-7; TRBD1 agrees at 10 bases. The J segment lost 3 bases and the V segment lost 5 bases, leaving 7 bases of the junction unmatched. The CDR3 is made up of 15 amino acids. CDR1 and CDR2 from the germline V gene are MNHEY and SMNVEV (reference sequence). The CDR3 DNA is TGTGCCAGCAGTGGGATCGGACAGGGGGGCTACGAGCAGTACTTC. Its translation is CASSGIGQGGYEQYF.

V and J are TRBV25-1 and TRBJ1-1, with TRBD1 matching over 9 bases. This CDR3 region has 12 residues. Germline V lookup: CDR1 MGHDK, CDR2 SYGVNS. Germline trimming cut 7 bases from V and 8 bases from J; bases unmatched to any gene: 5. CDR3: CASTPGTGEAFF. The CDR3 region has the DNA TGTGCCAGCACGCCCGGGACAGGGGAAGCTTTCTTT.

The chain couples TRBV7-8 to TRBJ2-5; 7 nucleotides align to TRBD2. Germline CDR1 reads SGHVS; CDR2 reads FQNEAQ. The V segment lost 5 bases and the J segment 5 bases; nucleotides outside the gene matches: 8. The CDR3 is made up of 14 amino acids. The CDR3 nucleotides read TGTGCCAGCAGCATGGGGGGGGGAGGGGAGACCCAGTACTTC. Its protein product is CASSMGGGGETQYF.

This clone appeared a few times. This chain joins TRBV19 and TRBJ1-1; TRBD1 might be the D (5 bases). This CDR3 is 14 amino acids long. In germline, CDR1 is LNHDA, CDR2 SQIVND (reference sequence). Trimming removed 4 bases from V and 7 bases from J, with 16 bases in between. The CDR3 nucleotides are TGTGCCAGTAGTAACAGGTTCACCTTCCTTGAAGCTTTCTTT. Translating gives CASSNRFTFLEAFF.

The chain combines TRBV10-3 with TRBJ1-1; 8 bases agree with TRBD1. After removal of 7 bases from V and 8 bases from J, the junction contained 9 bases not matched to a gene. This CDR3 has 13 residues. Germline V CDR1 and CDR2: ENHRY, SYGVKD. In DNA form, the CDR3 reads TGTGCCATCAAGCCCCGGGACAGGAGGGAAGCTTTCTTT. Translating gives CAIKPRDRREAFF.

The rearrangement joins TRBV4-3 to TRBJ2-7; the match to TRBD1 covers 9 bases. The CDR3 runs to 15 residues. Germline V CDR1 and CDR2: LGHNA, YSLEER. Trimming took 1 base from V and 3 from J; bases not matched to a gene: 4. The DNA for the CDR3 is TGCGCCAGCAGCCAAGGACAGGGGGAAAGCTACGAGCAGTACTTC. It encodes CASSQGQGESYEQYF.

This sequence joins TRBV6-1 and TRBJ2-1; 10 positions match TRBD2. With 7 bases clipped from V and 7 bases from J, the junction kept 10 bases outside the gene matches. CDR1 is MNHNS, CDR2 SASEGT, per germline. There are 15 residues in the CDR3. The CDR3 DNA sequence: TGTGCCAGCAAGATGCTAGCGGGAGCCTTTAATGAGCAGTTCTTC. Translated: CASKMLAGAFNEQFF.

In DNA form, the CDR3 reads TGTGCCAGCAGCCCGGGGGGGCAGGGGCTATATGGCTACACCTTC. This encodes CASSPGGQGLYGYTF. The V and J genes are TRBV7-2 and TRBJ1-2; the D gene is possibly TRBD1 (6 bases). The CDR3 consists of 15 residues. The germline V gene has CDR1 SGHTA and CDR2 FQGNSA. The V end lost 5 bases, the J end lost 5 bases, and 18 bases lay between the germline ends.

This clone was found many times. This chain uses TRBV10-3 with TRBJ1-2, with 8 bases aligning to TRBD1. CDR1 and CDR2 from the germline V gene are ENHRY and SYGVKD. The CDR3 has 13 residues. V gave up 5 bases and J gave up 9 bases; unmatched junction bases: 8. CDR3 DNA: TGTGCCATCAGTCCCACAGGGGGAGTTCGCTACACCTTC. It specifies CAISPTGGVRYTF.

The rearrangement uses TRBV5-1 and TRBJ2-3; weak D call: TRBD1 (5 bases). V was clipped by 2 bases and J by 0 bases, with 7 bases between them. Germline values: CDR1 SGHRS, CDR2 YFSETQ. This CDR3 is built from 14 residues. The CDR3 region is CASSFQGSTDTQYF. The DNA for the CDR3 is TGCGCCAGCAGCTTTCAGGGTAGCACAGATACGCAGTATTTT. Supplemented by reference TRBV5-1 and TRBJ2-3, the full variable domain reads KAGVTQTPRYLIKTRGQQVTLSCSPISGHRSVSWYQQTPGQGLQFLFEYFSETQRNKGNFPGRFSGRQFSNSRSEMNVSTLELGDSALYLCASSFQGSTDTQYFGPGTRLTVL.

The chain employs TRBV30 and TRBJ2-3; 9 nucleotides match TRBD2. Looked up from germline, CDR1 is GTSNPN and CDR2 is SVGIG (reference sequence). The V segment lost 2 bases and the J segment 3 bases; nucleotides outside the gene matches: 9. The CDR3 runs 16 residues. The CDR3 loop reads CAWSPPGTSRTDTQYF. CDR3 DNA sequence: TGTGCCTGGAGTCCTCCCGGGACTAGCAGAACAGATACGCAGTATTTT. Full variable domain (rest looked up from reference TRBV30 and TRBJ2-3): SQTIHQWPATLVQPVGSPLSLECTVEGTSNPNLYWYRQAAGRGLQLLFYSVGIGQISSEVPQNLSASRPQDRQFILSSKKLLLSDSGFYLCAWSPPGTSRTDTQYFGPGTRLTVL.